These T cell receptor beta chains were read from a single sample in a study of T-cell reconstitution after alpha-beta-depleted transplantation in children. TCRdb reanalysed the PCR reads using MiXCR and keeps one entry per CDR3 protein. Of 450,000 to 500,000 distinct CDR3 sequences listed, approximately 12% are singletons. Source: PBMCs from the stem cell graft donor, taken from the stem cell graft. The receptors were gathered from a human donor who donated a stem cell graft to a child with combined immunodeficiency. Each CDR3 is given with its conserved first and last residue. The D gene is left open where the match is weak. Part of the rows lack a size; the others show once, few, many or a class for expanded clones.

>-|many|TRBJ2-3|TRBV24-1|12
CATSDITDTQYF
TGTGCCACCAGTGATATCACAGATACGCAGTATTTT
>-|many|TRBJ1-1|TRBV15|14
CATSRDRYTGGAFF
TGTGCCACCAGCAGAGATCGGTACACGGGGGGAGCTTTCTTT
>TRBD2|many|TRBJ2-1|TRBV12-3/TRBV12-4|13
CASRAGLVNEQFF
TGTGCCAGCAGGGCGGGACTAGTCAATGAGCAGTTCTTC
>TRBD2|few|TRBJ2-3|TRBV12-3/TRBV12-4|16
CASSLALAGSTDTQYF
TGTGCCAGCAGTTTAGCCTTAGCGGGGAGCACAGATACGCAGTATTTT
>-|many|TRBJ2-1|TRBV9|16
CASSVRDRRAYNEQFF
TGTGCCAGCAGCGTCCGTGACAGGAGGGCCTACAATGAGCAGTTCTTC
>-|many|TRBJ2-3|TRBV7-9|12
CASTSSTDTQYF
TGTGCCAGCACCTCCAGCACAGATACGCAGTATTTT
>TRBD1|-|TRBJ2-7|TRBV6-2/TRBV6-3|16
CASRTSTGTGSVEQYF
TGTGCCAGCAGAACCTCAACCGGGACAGGGTCAGTCGAGCAGTACTTC
>TRBD2|-|TRBJ2-1|TRBV20-1|14
CSASGTSAYNEQFF
TGCAGTGCAAGCGGGACTAGCGCCTACAATGAGCAGTTCTTC
>-|few|TRBJ1-1|TRBV20-1|11
CSARGDGEAFF
TGCAGTGCTAGAGGAGACGGTGAAGCTTTCTTT
>TRBD2|-|TRBJ2-2|TRBV29-1|14
CSVMGGANTGELFF
TGCAGCGTTATGGGGGGGGCGAACACCGGGGAGCTGTTTTTT
>-|-|TRBJ2-7|TRBV7-9|13
CASSLAMTYEQYF
TGTGCCAGCAGCTTAGCAATGACCTACGAGCAGTACTTC
>TRBD2|few|TRBJ2-3|TRBV4-3|15
CASSQVSSGGDTQYF
TGCGCCAGCAGCCAAGTGTCTAGCGGGGGGGATACGCAGTATTTT
>-|few|TRBJ1-1|TRBV15|19
CATSPSWIGVEVRDTEAFF
TGTGCCACCAGCCCCTCCTGGATAGGGGTCGAGGTTCGGGACACTGAAGCTTTCTTT
>TRBD1|many|TRBJ2-1|TRBV29-1|14
CSARGPQAYNEQFF
TGCAGCGCTAGGGGGCCCCAGGCCTACAATGAGCAGTTCTTC
>TRBD1|few|TRBJ2-1|TRBV7-9|15
CASSVTGGWGNEQFF
TGTGCCAGCAGCGTAACAGGGGGTTGGGGCAATGAGCAGTTCTTC
>-|-|TRBJ2-5|TRBV5-1|15
CASSLEGGRGETQYF
TGCGCCAGCAGCCTGGAGGGGGGTCGTGGAGAGACCCAGTACTTC
>-|few|TRBJ1-6|TRBV7-2|14
CASSLTGYNSPLHF
TGTGCCAGCAGCTTAACAGGTTATAATTCACCCCTCCACTTT
>-|-|TRBJ1-4|TRBV12-3/TRBV12-4|13
CASSSFQEGDLFF
TGTGCCAGCAGCTCCTTTCAGGAGGGGGATCTGTTTTTT
>TRBD1|few|TRBJ2-1|TRBV3-1|12
CASSPRGHEQFF
TGTGCCAGCAGCCCCAGGGGGCACGAGCAGTTCTTC
>TRBD1|few|TRBJ1-1|TRBV20-1|13
CSALDRGNTEAFF
TGCAGTGCGTTGGACAGGGGGAACACTGAAGCTTTCTTT
>-|-|TRBJ2-7|TRBV18|14
CASSPGAGTYEQYF
TGTGCCAGCTCACCAGGGGCGGGGACCTACGAGCAGTACTTC